This TCR beta chain was profiled in a study of blood T cells in healthy people across ages. Donors each provided roughly 10 milliliters of peripheral blood. Primed by a sample-barcoded 5' primer and a J-beta primer mix, a second PCR proceeded for about 6 to 11 cycles. Sequencing yielded, for each sample, at least 3 million paired-end reads carrying CDR3. In TCRdb, the 5' RACE reads were re-called with MiXCR into one record per CDR3 protein. The repertoire holds some 940,000 distinct CDR3 sequences, about 27% seen once, with 10% in the top ten. This clonotype was seen more than once but under ten times. Germline V gene data show CDR1 as ENHRY and CDR2 as SYGVKD. V lost 8 bases and J lost 4; bases outside the gene matches: 0. CDR3 length: 11 residues. These same records also appear under a second study, on T cells of mothers and their children.

The TCR was taken from a woman aged 35 to 49 in good health. Sequenced: blood. This chain joins TRBV10-3 and TRBJ2-5, with 8 bases aligning to TRBD1. The CDR3 loop is CAIGQGETQYF. For the CDR3, the DNA is TGTGCCATCGGACAGGGAGAGACCCAGTACTTC.